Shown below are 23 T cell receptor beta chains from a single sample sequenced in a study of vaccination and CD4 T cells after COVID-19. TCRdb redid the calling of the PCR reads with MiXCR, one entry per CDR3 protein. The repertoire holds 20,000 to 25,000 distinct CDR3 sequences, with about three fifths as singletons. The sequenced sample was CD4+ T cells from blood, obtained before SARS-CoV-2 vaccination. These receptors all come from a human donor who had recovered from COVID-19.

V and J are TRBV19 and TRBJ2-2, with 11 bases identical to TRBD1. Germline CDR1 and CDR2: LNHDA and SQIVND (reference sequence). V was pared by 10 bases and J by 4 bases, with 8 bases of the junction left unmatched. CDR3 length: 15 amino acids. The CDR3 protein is CATKTGTGGTGELFF. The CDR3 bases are TGTGCCACCAAGACCGGGACAGGGGGCACCGGGGAGCTGTTTTTT.

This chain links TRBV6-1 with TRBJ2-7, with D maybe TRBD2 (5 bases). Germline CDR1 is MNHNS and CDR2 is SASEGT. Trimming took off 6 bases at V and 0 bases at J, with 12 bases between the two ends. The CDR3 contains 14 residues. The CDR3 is CASSLMGSSYEQYF. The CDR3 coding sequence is TGTGCCAGCAGCCTGATGGGGAGCTCCTACGAGCAGTACTTC.

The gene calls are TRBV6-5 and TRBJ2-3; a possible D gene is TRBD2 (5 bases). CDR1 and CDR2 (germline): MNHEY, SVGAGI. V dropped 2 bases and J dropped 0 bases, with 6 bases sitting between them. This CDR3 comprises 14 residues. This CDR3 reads CASSYGGSTDTQYF. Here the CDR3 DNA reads TGTGCCAGCAGTTACGGCGGGAGCACAGATACGCAGTATTTT.

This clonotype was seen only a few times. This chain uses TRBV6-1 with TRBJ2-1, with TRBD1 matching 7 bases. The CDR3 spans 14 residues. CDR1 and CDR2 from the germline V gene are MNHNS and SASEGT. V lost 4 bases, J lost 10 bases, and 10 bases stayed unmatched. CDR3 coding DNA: TGTGCCAGCAGTGCGAGTACAGGGGAGCGCGAGCAGTTCTTC. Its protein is CASSASTGEREQFF.

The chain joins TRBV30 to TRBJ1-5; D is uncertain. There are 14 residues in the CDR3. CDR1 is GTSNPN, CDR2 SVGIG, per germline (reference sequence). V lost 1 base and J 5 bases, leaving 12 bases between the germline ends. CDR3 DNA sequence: TGTGCCTGGAGTGCCCGGTTTAACGATCAGCCCCAGCATTTT. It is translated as CAWSARFNDQPQHF.

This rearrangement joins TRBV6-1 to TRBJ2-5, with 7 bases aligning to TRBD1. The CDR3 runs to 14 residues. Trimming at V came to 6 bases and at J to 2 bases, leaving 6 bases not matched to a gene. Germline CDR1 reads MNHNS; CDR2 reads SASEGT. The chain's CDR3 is CASRQPGQQETQYF. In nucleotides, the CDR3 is TGTGCCAGCAGGCAACCGGGACAGCAAGAGACCCAGTACTTC.

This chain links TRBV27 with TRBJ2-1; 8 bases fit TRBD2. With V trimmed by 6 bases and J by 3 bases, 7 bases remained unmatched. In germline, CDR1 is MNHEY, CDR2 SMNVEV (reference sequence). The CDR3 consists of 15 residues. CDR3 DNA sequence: TGTGCCAGCAGGATCCTAGCGGGCGTCTACAATGAGCAGTTCTTC. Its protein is CASRILAGVYNEQFF.

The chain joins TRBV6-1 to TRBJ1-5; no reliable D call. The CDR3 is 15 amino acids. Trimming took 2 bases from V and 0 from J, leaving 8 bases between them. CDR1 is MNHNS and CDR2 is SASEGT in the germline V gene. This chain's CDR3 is CASSEPRYSNQPQHF. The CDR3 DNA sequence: TGTGCCAGCAGTGAACCCCGTTATAGCAATCAGCCCCAGCATTTT.

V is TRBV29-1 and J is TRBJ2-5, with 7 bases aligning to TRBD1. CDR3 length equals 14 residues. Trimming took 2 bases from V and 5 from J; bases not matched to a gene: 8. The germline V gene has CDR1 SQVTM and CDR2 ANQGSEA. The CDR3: CSVEPTGLVETQYF. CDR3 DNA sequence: TGCAGCGTTGAACCGACAGGGCTGGTGGAGACCCAGTACTTC.

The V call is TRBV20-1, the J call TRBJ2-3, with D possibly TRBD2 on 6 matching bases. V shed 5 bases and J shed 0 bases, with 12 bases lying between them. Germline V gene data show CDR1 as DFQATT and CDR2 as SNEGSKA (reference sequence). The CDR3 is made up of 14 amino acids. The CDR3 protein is CSAWDSKSTDTQYF. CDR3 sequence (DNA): TGCAGTGCTTGGGACTCCAAGAGCACAGATACGCAGTATTTT.

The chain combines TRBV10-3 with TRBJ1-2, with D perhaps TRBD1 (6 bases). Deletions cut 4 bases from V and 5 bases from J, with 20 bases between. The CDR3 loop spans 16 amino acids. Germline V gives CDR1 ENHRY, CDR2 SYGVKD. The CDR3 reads CAISASSGEWGYGYTF. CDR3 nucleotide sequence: TGTGCCATCAGTGCGTCCTCAGGGGAATGGGGTTATGGCTACACCTTC.

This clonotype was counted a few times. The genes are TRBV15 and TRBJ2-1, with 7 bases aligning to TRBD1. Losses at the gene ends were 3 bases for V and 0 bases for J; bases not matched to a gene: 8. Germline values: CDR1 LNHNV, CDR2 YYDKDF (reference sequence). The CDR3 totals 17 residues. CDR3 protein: CATSSGTGESSYNEQFF. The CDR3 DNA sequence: TGTGCCACCAGCAGTGGAACAGGGGAGAGCTCCTACAATGAGCAGTTCTTC.

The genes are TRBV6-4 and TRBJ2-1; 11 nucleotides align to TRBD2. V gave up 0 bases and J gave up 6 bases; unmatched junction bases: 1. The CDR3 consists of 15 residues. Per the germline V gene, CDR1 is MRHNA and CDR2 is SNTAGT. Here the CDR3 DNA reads TGTGCCAGCAGTGACTCAACTAGCGGGAGCAATGAGCAGTTCTTC. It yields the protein CASSDSTSGSNEQFF.

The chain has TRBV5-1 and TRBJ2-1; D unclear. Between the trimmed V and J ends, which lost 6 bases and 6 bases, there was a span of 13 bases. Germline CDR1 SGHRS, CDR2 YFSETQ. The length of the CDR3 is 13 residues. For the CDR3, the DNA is TGCGCCAGCACCGACGAACAGCGCAATGAGCAGTTCTTC. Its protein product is CASTDEQRNEQFF.

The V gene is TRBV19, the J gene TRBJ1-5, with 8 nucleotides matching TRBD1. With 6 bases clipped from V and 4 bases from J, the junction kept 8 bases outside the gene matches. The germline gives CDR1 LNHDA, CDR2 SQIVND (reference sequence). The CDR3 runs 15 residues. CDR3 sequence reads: CASRGTGGLNQPQHF. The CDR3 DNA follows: TGTGCCAGTAGGGGGACAGGAGGACTAAATCAGCCCCAGCATTTT.

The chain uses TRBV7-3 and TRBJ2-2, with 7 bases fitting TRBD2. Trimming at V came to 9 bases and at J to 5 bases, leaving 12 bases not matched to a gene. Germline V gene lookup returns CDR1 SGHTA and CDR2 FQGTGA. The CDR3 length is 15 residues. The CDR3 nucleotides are TGTGCCAGTGGCCCAATAGTGGGAGGGACCGGGGAGCTGTTTTTT. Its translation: CASGPIVGGTGELFF.

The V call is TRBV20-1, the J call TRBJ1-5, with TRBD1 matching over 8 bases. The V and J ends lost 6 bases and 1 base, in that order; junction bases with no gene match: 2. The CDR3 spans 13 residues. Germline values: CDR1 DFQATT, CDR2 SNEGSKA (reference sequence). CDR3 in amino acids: CSAQGASNQPQHF. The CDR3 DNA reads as TGCAGTGCCCAGGGGGCCAGCAATCAGCCCCAGCATTTT.

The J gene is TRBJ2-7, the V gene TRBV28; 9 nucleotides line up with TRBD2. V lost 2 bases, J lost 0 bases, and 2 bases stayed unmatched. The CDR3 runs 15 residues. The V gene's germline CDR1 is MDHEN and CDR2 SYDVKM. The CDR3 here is CASSLQAGGSYEQYF. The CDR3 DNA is TGTGCCAGCAGTTTACAAGCGGGGGGCTCCTACGAGCAGTACTTC.

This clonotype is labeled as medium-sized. The CDR3 region has the DNA TGTGCCAGCAAAGTTGAGGCCCAGGCCACCGGGGAGCTGTTTTTT. This translates into CASKVEAQATGELFF. The chain recombines TRBV6-1 with TRBJ2-2; D ambiguous. Germline CDR1 is MNHNS and CDR2 is SASEGT. The ends were cut back, 7 bases at V and 4 bases at J, with 16 bases in the middle. The CDR3 totals 15 residues.

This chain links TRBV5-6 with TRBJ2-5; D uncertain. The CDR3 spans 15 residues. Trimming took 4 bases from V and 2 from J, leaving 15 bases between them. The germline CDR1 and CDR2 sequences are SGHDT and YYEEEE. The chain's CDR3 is CASSPYQHTQETQYF. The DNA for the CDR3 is TGTGCCAGCAGCCCTTACCAACACACACAAGAGACCCAGTACTTC.

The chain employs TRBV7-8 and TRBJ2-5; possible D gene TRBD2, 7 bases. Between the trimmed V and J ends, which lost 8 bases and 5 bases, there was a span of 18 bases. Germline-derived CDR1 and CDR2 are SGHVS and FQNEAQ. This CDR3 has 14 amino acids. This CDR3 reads CASGGARGGETQYF. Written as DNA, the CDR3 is TGTGCCAGCGGGGGGGCCCGGGGAGGGGAGACCCAGTACTTC.

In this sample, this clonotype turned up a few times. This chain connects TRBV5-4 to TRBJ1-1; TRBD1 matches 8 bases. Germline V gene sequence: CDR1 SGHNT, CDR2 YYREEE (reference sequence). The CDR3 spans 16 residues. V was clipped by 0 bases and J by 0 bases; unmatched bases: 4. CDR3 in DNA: TGTGCCAGCAGCTTGGCCCCGACAGGGGTGAACACTGAAGCTTTCTTT. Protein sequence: CASSLAPTGVNTEAFF. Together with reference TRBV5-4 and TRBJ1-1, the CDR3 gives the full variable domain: ETGVTQSPTHLIKTRGQQVTLRCSSQSGHNTVSWYQQALGQGPQFIFQYYREEENGRGNFPPRFSGLQFPNYSSELNVNALELDDSALYLCASSLAPTGVNTEAFFGQGTRLTVV.

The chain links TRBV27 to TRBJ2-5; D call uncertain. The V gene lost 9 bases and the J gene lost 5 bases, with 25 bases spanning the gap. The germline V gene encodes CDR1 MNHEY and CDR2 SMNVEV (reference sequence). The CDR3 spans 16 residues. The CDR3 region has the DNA TGTGCCAGACCCCTCTGCCAACTCGGCGAGTCGGAGACCCAGTACTTC. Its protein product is CARPLCQLGESETQYF.